The entry below describes one TCR beta chain. Its cognate antigen is unknown. The CDR3 sequence is 15 residues long. Germline assignment: CDR1 ENHRY and CDR2 SYGVKD. The V segment lost 9 bases and the J segment 3 bases; nucleotides outside the gene matches: 7. This was a deep-level run. PBMC DNA, left unsorted, was sequenced on ten immunoSEQ deep assay plates. Assay used: immunoSEQ multiplex PCR; TCRdb lists only in-frame clones, some missing. Found here are fewer than 550,000 clones, about 79% of them singletons; the top ten hold approximately 12%. The sample belongs to a study of shared clonotypes between healthy human individuals. Study as a whole: The study enrolled a couple of women and three men aged 18 to 49. Study conclusions and caveats: The researchers took only blood, and tissue repertoires probably look different.

The V call is TRBV10-3, the J call TRBJ2-3, with 12 positions matching TRBD2. The source is a woman in her thirties or forties in good health. Some clones in this sample may be carry-over from other donors' samples. The specimen was PBMCs. The CDR3 loop reads CAIRRLAGDTDTQYF. CDR3 nucleotide sequence: TGTGCCATACGTAGACTAGCGGGAGATACAGATACGCAGTATTTT.